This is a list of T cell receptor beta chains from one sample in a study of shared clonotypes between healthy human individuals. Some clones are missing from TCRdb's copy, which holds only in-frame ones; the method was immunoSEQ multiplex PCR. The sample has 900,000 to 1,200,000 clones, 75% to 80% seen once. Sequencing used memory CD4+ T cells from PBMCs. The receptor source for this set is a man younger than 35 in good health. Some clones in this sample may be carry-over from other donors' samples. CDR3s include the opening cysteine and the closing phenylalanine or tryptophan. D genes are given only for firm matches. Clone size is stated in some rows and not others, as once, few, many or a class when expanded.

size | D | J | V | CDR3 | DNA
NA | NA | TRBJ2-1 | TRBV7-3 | CASSSGLNNEQFF | TGTGCCAGCAGCTCGGGACTCAACAATGAGCAGTTCTTC
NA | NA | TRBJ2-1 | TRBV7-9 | CASSLQRTFLNEQFF | TGTGCCAGCAGCTTACAACGGACTTTTTTGAATGAGCAGTTCTTC
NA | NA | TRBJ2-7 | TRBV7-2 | CASSQGFNEQYF | TGTGCCAGCAGCCAGGGGTTCAACGAGCAGTACTTC
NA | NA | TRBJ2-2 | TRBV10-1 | CAIVHHWGAGEELFF | TGCGCCATCGTACACCACTGGGGGGCCGGGGAGGAGCTGTTTTTT
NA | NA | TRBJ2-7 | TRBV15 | CATAETKTRNTYEQYF | TGTGCCACGGCCGAAACGAAGACTAGAAATACCTACGAGCAGTACTTC
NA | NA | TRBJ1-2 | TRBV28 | CASRREYGYTF | TGTGCCAGCAGGCGGGAGTATGGCTACACCTTC
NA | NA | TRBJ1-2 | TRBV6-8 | CASKRRQPFYGYTF | TGTGCCAGCAAAAGACGACAGCCGTTCTATGGCTACACCTTC
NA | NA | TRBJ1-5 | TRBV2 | CASLPRRSGQPQHF | TGTGCCAGCTTGCCGCGGCGGTCGGGTCAGCCCCAGCATTTT
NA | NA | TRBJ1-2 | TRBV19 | CASSMADYGYTF | TGTGCCAGTAGTATGGCTGACTATGGCTACACCTTC
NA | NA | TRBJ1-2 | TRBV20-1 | CSAKDFYGYTF | TGCAGTGCTAAGGACTTCTATGGCTACACCTTC
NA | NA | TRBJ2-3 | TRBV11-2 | CASSLDLRQGGTDTQYF | TGTGCCAGCAGCTTAGATCTGCGGCAGGGGGGAACAGATACGCAGTATTTT
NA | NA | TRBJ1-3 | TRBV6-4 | CASRGDFSGNTIYF | TGTGCCAGCAGGGGGGATTTCTCTGGAAACACCATATATTTT
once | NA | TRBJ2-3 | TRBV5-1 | CASGDLITDTQYF | TGCGCCAGCGGGGACCTAATCACAGATACGCAGTATTTT